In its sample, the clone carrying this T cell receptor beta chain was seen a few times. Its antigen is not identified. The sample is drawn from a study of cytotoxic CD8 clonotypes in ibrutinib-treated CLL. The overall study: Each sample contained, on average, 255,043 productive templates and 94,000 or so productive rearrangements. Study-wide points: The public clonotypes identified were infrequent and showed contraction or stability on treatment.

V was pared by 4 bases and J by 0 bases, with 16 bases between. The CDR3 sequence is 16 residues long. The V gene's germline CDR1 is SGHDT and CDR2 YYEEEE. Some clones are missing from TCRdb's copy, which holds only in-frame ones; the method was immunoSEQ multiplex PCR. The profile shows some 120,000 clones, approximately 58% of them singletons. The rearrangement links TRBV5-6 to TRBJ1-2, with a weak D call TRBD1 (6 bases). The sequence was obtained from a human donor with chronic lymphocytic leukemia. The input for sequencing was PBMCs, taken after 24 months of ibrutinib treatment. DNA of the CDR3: TGTGCCAGCAGCCATACTTGGACAGCTCCTAACTATGGCTACACCTTC. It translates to CASSHTWTAPNYGYTF.